A single sample gave rise to the 15 T cell receptor beta chains below, sequenced in a study of beta chain features in type 1 diabetes. Sequenced material consisted of expressed TCRB transcripts (all of the isolated RNA was reverse transcribed). Libraries were prepared by immunoSEQ multiplex PCR; TCRdb keeps only in-frame clonotypes and omits some of them. Of roughly 250,000 clones in the sample, over 7.5% were seen once. Sequencing was carried out using naive CD4+ T cells from blood. Every receptor here comes from a woman aged 18-29 years in good health.

The rearrangement uses TRBV11-3 and TRBJ2-7; TRBD1 matches 8 bases. V was clipped by 4 bases and J by 1 base; unmatched bases: 15. CDR3 length: 18 amino acids. From germline, CDR1 is SGHNT and CDR2 YENEEA. DNA of the CDR3: TGTGCCAGCAGCTGGTTTGGACAGGGAAGAATTGTATCCTACGAGCAGTACTTC. Its translation: CASSWFGQGRIVSYEQYF. The full variable domain, completed using reference TRBV11-3 and TRBJ2-7, is EAGVVQSPRYKIIEKKQPVAFWCNPISGHNTLYWYLQNLGQGPELLIRYENEEAVDDSQLPKDRFSAERLKGVDSTLKIQPAELGDSAVYLCASSWFGQGRIVSYEQYFGPGTRLTVT.

V usage is TRBV7-6 and J usage is TRBJ1-1; D is undetermined. V shed 6 bases and J shed 2 bases, with 10 bases lying between them. The CDR3 has 13 residues. Germline V gene lookup returns CDR1 SGHVS and CDR2 FNYEAQ. The CDR3 DNA follows: TGTGCCAGCAGTGCGGGCCATAACACTGAAGCTTTCTTT. It specifies CASSAGHNTEAFF.

V is TRBV29-1 and J is TRBJ1-5, with D perhaps TRBD1 (5 bases). The germline V and J ends were trimmed by 5 bases and 6 bases, with 17 bases remaining between them. CDR1 is SQVTM, CDR2 ANQGSEA, per germline. This CDR3 comprises 14 residues. CDR3 DNA sequence: TGCAGCGTTATTTTAGGGGCGGTCGGTCAGCCCCAGCATTTT. Its protein product is CSVILGAVGQPQHF.

This clone turned up a few times. The chain couples TRBV6-1 to TRBJ2-1, with a tentative D call TRBD2 (5 bases). Germline assignment: CDR1 MNHNS and CDR2 SASEGT. The CDR3 is 13 amino acids. The ends were cut back, 4 bases at V and 2 bases at J, with 6 bases in the middle. CDR3 in amino acids: CASSGEPYNEQFF. CDR3 bases: TGTGCCAGCAGTGGGGAGCCCTACAATGAGCAGTTCTTC.

This clone occurred a few times. The rearrangement joins TRBV19 to TRBJ2-1, with 11 bases lining up with TRBD1. V was clipped by 3 bases and J by 6 bases; unmatched bases: 4. The CDR3 contains 15 residues. The germline CDR1 and CDR2 sequences are LNHDA and SQIVND (reference sequence). The CDR3 loop reads CASSITGTGGNEQFF. The DNA for the CDR3 is TGTGCCAGTAGTATTACCGGGACAGGGGGCAATGAGCAGTTCTTC.

This clone was counted between two and nine times. The V and J genes are TRBV15 and TRBJ1-6; 7 nucleotides align to TRBD1. This CDR3 contains 17 residues. Trimming took 6 bases from V and 0 from J; bases not matched to a gene: 8. CDR1 is LNHNV and CDR2 is YYDKDF in the germline V gene (reference sequence). As DNA, the CDR3 is TGTGCCACCAGAAACGACAGGGTTAGCTCCTATAATTCACCCCTCCACTTT. This encodes CATRNDRVSSYNSPLHF.

V and J are TRBV5-1 and TRBJ2-3; a possible D gene is TRBD2 (6 bases). Germline loops: CDR1 SGHRS, CDR2 YFSETQ. Between the trimmed V and J ends, which lost 8 bases and 4 bases, there was a span of 11 bases. The CDR3 has 12 residues. The CDR3 region has the DNA TGCGCCAGTAATAGCGGTTCAGATACGCAGTATTTT. Translation gives CASNSGSDTQYF.

The chain combines TRBV4-2 with TRBJ1-4; 10 bases are shared with TRBD1. Germline V CDR1 and CDR2: LGHNA, YNFKEQ. The junction had 9 bases not matched to a gene; V was cut back by 3 bases and J by 8 bases. The CDR3 loop spans 16 amino acids. The CDR3 loop reads CASSHAPGQGNEKLFF. For the CDR3, the DNA is TGTGCCAGCAGCCATGCACCGGGACAGGGGAACGAAAAACTGTTTTTT.

V is TRBV19 and J is TRBJ2-1, with TRBD2 matching 7 bases. The CDR3 sequence is 15 residues long. From germline, CDR1 is LNHDA and CDR2 SQIVND (reference sequence). With V trimmed by 6 bases and J by 5 bases, 10 bases remained unmatched. Written as DNA, the CDR3 is TGTGCCAGTAGCCCCTTTCGGCTAGCGGACAATGAGCAGTTCTTC. Protein: CASSPFRLADNEQFF.

The CDR3 DNA is TGTGCCAGCAGCTTAACGGGAGCAGGGGGTTTTAATACAGATACGCAGTATTTT. Translation gives CASSLTGAGGFNTDTQYF. V is TRBV7-3 and J is TRBJ2-3; TRBD1 matches at 7 bases. The germline CDR1 and CDR2 sequences are SGHTA and FQGTGA. Losses at the gene ends were 0 bases for V and 3 bases for J; bases not matched to a gene: 12. This CDR3 region has 18 residues.

The rearrangement links TRBV7-9 to TRBJ1-1, with TRBD1 matching over 9 bases. Germline V gives CDR1 SEHNR, CDR2 FQNEAQ (reference sequence). This CDR3 has 14 residues. After removal of 0 bases from V and 6 bases from J, the junction contained 2 bases not matched to a gene. The CDR3 sequence is CASSLAGQGPEAFF. CDR3 in DNA: TGTGCCAGCAGCTTAGCCGGACAGGGGCCTGAAGCTTTCTTT.

This clone came up a few times. The rearrangement links TRBV5-4 to TRBJ1-2, with D possibly matching TRBD1 (6 bases). The CDR3 runs 16 residues. The V and J ends lost 3 bases and 1 base respectively, with 16 bases between them. Germline V gene sequence: CDR1 SGHNT, CDR2 YYREEE (reference sequence). This CDR3 is CASSSPGTNYNYGYTF. The CDR3 nucleotides are TGTGCCAGCAGCTCCCCCGGGACAAACTATAACTATGGCTACACCTTC.

This clone occurred a few times. This chain joins TRBV6-5 and TRBJ1-1, with D unclear. Germline V gene sequence: CDR1 MNHEY, CDR2 SVGAGI. This CDR3 contains 11 residues. Trimming removed 5 bases at V and 7 bases at J, with 8 bases between. DNA for the CDR3: TGTGCCAGCAGTACGGAGAATGAAGCTTTCTTT. This codes for CASSTENEAFF.

This sequence joins TRBV30 and TRBJ1-1, with TRBD1 as a possible D gene (6 bases). V was pared by 0 bases and J by 3 bases, with 8 bases between. Germline assignment: CDR1 GTSNPN and CDR2 SVGIG (reference sequence). This CDR3 has 13 amino acids. This CDR3 reads CAWSVGGDTEAFF. The CDR3 coding sequence is TGTGCCTGGAGTGTAGGGGGGGACACTGAAGCTTTCTTT.

The V and J genes are TRBV7-2 and TRBJ1-5; no reliable D call. There are 13 residues in the CDR3. Between the trimmed V and J ends, which lost 1 base and 6 bases, there was a span of 7 bases. Germline CDR1 is SGHTA and CDR2 is FQGNSA. The CDR3, as DNA: TGTGCCAGCAGCTTAGGAGCGGGTCAGCCCCAGCATTTT. This translates into CASSLGAGQPQHF.